The 30 T cell receptor beta chains below were found in one sample sequenced in a study of beta chain features in type 1 diabetes. Regarding the study as a whole: Within each of all four CD4+ subsets, Type 1 diabetes patients had TCRB CDR3s that were moderately but significantly shorter.

Expressed TCRB transcripts were sequenced, since all the RNA that had been isolated was reverse transcribed. The assay was immunoSEQ multiplex PCR, and TCRdb's table has in-frame clones only and misses some. The sample records about 150,000 clones, 9% to 10% being singletons. These receptors' antigens are unknown. Sequencing input: central memory CD4+ T cells from blood. Receptors were obtained from a woman under 40 with type 1 diabetes.

The chain uses TRBV2 and TRBJ2-5; D is perhaps TRBD1 (5 bases). Germline values: CDR1 SNHLY, CDR2 FYNNEI. Trimming stripped 7 bases from V and 3 bases from J, with 6 bases between. CDR3 length: 11 amino acids. Here the CDR3 reads CASKGEETQYF. In DNA form, the CDR3 reads TGTGCCAGCAAAGGGGAAGAGACCCAGTACTTC.

This clone was seen more than once but under ten times. This sequence joins TRBV7-3 and TRBJ2-5; 11 nucleotides align to TRBD2. The DNA end favors TRBJ2-7, so the J call may be wrong. Germline CDR1 is SGHTA and CDR2 is FQGTGA. The CDR3 length is 17 residues. The CDR3 spells CASSPTTTSGTTYEQYF. The CDR3 DNA is TGTGCCAGCAGCCCTACAACGACTAGCGGGACCACCTACGAGCAGTACTTC.

This clone was seen more than once but under ten times. J is TRBJ1-1 and V is TRBV19; unclear D gene. V lost 3 bases, J lost 1 base, and 9 bases lay in between. The CDR3 is made up of 14 amino acids. Germline assignment: CDR1 LNHDA and CDR2 SQIVND (reference sequence). As DNA, the CDR3 is TGTGCCAGTAGTATTGCAGTCACGAACACTGAAGCTTTCTTT. Translating gives CASSIAVTNTEAFF.

There are a few counts of this clone. V gene TRBV4-2 combines with J gene TRBJ2-3; 11 nucleotides line up with TRBD2. Looked up from germline, CDR1 is LGHNA and CDR2 is YNFKEQ. V shed 0 bases, J shed 4 bases, and the junction held 12 bases outside the gene matches. The length of the CDR3 is 19 residues. The CDR3, as DNA: TGTGCCAGCAGCCAAGAGATTAGCGGGAGGGGCAGGATGGCAGATACGCAGTATTTT. This codes for CASSQEISGRGRMADTQYF.

The chain combines TRBV19 with TRBJ2-3, with 7 nucleotides matching TRBD1. Germline V gene sequence: CDR1 LNHDA, CDR2 SQIVND (reference sequence). The V and J ends lost 6 bases and 7 bases, in that order; junction bases with no gene match: 16. CDR3 length: 16 residues. In nucleotides, the CDR3 is TGTGCCAGTAGCCCTCCGGAAGGGGGCGAGGTTCATACGCAGTATTTT. Its protein product is CASSPPEGGEVHTQYF.

There are a few counts of this clone. This chain links TRBV7-9 with TRBJ1-5; 7 nucleotides align to TRBD1. V shed 1 base, J shed 7 bases, and the junction held 10 bases outside the gene matches. The CDR3 extends over 16 amino acids. Looked up from germline, CDR1 is SEHNR and CDR2 is FQNEAQ (reference sequence). Here the CDR3 DNA reads TGTGCCAGCAGCTTAGGACAGGGAAGGTTTCAGCAGCCCCAGCATTTT. Translated: CASSLGQGRFQQPQHF.

The rearrangement uses TRBV7-9 and TRBJ1-1; unclear D gene. V lost 1 base to trimming and J lost 4 bases, with 13 bases between them. Germline V gene data show CDR1 as SEHNR and CDR2 as FQNEAQ (reference sequence). There are 15 residues in the CDR3. This CDR3 reads CASSLGEGGATEAFF. The DNA for the CDR3 is TGTGCCAGCAGCTTAGGTGAGGGAGGCGCCACTGAAGCTTTCTTT.

This chain links TRBV10-3 with TRBJ2-7; D call uncertain. V lost 8 bases and J lost 6, with 11 bases in between. CDR1 ENHRY and CDR2 SYGVKD come from the germline V gene. This CDR3 is built from 11 residues. Here the CDR3 reads CAIGPSSEQYF. CDR3 DNA: TGTGCCATCGGCCCTTCTAGCGAGCAGTACTTC.

The genes are TRBV19 and TRBJ2-6; possible D gene TRBD1, 6 bases. Trimming took off 0 bases at V and 0 bases at J, with 9 bases between the two ends. Germline V gives CDR1 LNHDA, CDR2 SQIVND (reference sequence). This CDR3 has 17 amino acids. CDR3 sequence: CASSIDRGSSGANVLTF. The CDR3 DNA reads as TGTGCCAGTAGTATAGACAGGGGAAGCTCTGGGGCCAACGTCCTGACTTTC.

This chain links TRBV6-6 with TRBJ2-7; D unclear. This CDR3 comprises 11 residues. The germline CDR1 and CDR2 sequences are MNHNY and SVGAGI (reference sequence). The germline V and J ends were trimmed by 5 bases and 3 bases, with 5 bases remaining between them. As DNA, the CDR3 is TGTGCCAGCAGTCCCTACTACGAGCAGTACTTC. This translates into CASSPYYEQYF.

This clone was picked up a small number of times. V gene TRBV2 combines with J gene TRBJ1-1; unclear D gene. The V and J ends lost 6 bases and 1 base respectively, with 9 bases between them. The CDR3 extends over 13 amino acids. Germline CDR1 SNHLY, CDR2 FYNNEI. The CDR3 region is CASRGDQNTEAFF. For the CDR3, the DNA is TGTGCCAGCAGGGGAGACCAGAACACTGAAGCTTTCTTT.

The chain links TRBV4-1 to TRBJ1-2; 10 nucleotides agree with TRBD1. The CDR3 loop spans 14 amino acids. J was trimmed by 8 bases and V by 6 bases; bases with no gene match: 9. Per germline, CDR1 MGHRA and CDR2 YSYEKL. In DNA, the CDR3 is TGCGCCAGCAGTCGTCGAGGGACAGGGGACGGCTACACCTTC. Residues: CASSRRGTGDGYTF.

This sequence joins TRBV18 and TRBJ2-4; D uncertain. The CDR3 has 14 amino acids. Germline V gives CDR1 KGHSH, CDR2 LQKENI. V was trimmed by 0 bases and J by 8 bases, leaving 11 bases between them. The CDR3 here is CASSPPAQSDIQYF. The CDR3 nucleotides are TGTGCCAGCTCACCACCCGCACAGTCCGACATTCAGTACTTC.

This clone has a handful of counts. This chain uses TRBV15 with TRBJ2-6, with 7 bases aligning to TRBD1. The trim removed 0 bases at V and 0 bases at J, leaving 8 bases unmatched. CDR3 length: 19 amino acids. CDR1 is LNHNV and CDR2 is YYDKDF in the germline V gene (reference sequence). CDR3 in amino acids: CATSRDLGGHSSGANVLTF. The CDR3 region has the DNA TGTGCCACCAGCAGAGATCTAGGGGGCCACAGCTCTGGGGCCAACGTCCTGACTTTC.

The rearrangement joins TRBV5-1 to TRBJ2-5; 9 positions agree with TRBD1. This CDR3 has 14 residues. CDR1 is SGHRS, CDR2 YFSETQ, per germline. V shed 3 bases, J shed 2 bases, and the junction held 2 bases outside the gene matches. Written as DNA, the CDR3 is TGCGCCAGCAGCTCGACAGGGGGACAAGAGACCCAGTACTTC. Translated, it gives CASSSTGGQETQYF.

The V and J genes are TRBV7-2 and TRBJ2-2; 7 positions agree with TRBD2. CDR1 is SGHTA and CDR2 is FQGNSA in the germline V gene. With V trimmed by 5 bases and J by 7 bases, 10 bases remained unmatched. This CDR3 has 15 amino acids. The CDR3 bases are TGTGCCAGCAGCCTGTTGGAGGGCGGGAGCGGGGAGCTGTTTTTT. Translated: CASSLLEGGSGELFF.

Only a few counts were recorded for this clone. This chain joins TRBV7-3 and TRBJ2-1, with TRBD2 identical over 8 bases. The germline V gene encodes CDR1 SGHTA and CDR2 FQGTGA. CDR3 size: 13 residues. V lost 4 bases to trimming and J lost 8 bases; unmatched junction nucleotides: 4. This CDR3 is CASSSTSVHEQFF. The CDR3 region has the DNA TGTGCCAGCAGCTCGACTAGCGTCCATGAGCAGTTCTTC.

This clone was counted between two and nine times. The rearrangement links TRBV5-1 to TRBJ1-4; no reliable D call. This CDR3 spans 15 amino acids. The V gene's germline CDR1 is SGHRS and CDR2 YFSETQ. With 2 bases removed from V and 0 bases from J, the gap between germline ends came to 8 bases. The CDR3 loop is CASSLDIATNEKLFF. CDR3 bases: TGCGCCAGCAGCTTAGACATAGCAACTAATGAAAAACTGTTTTTT.

This rearrangement joins TRBV6-5 to TRBJ2-1, with 7 bases fitting TRBD1. This CDR3 has 15 residues. CDR1 MNHEY and CDR2 SVGAGI come from the germline V gene. Unmatched junction bases numbered 9, after V lost 4 bases and J lost 6 bases. CDR3 bases: TGTGCCAGCAGTTCCGGGACAGCGATTACCAATGAGCAGTTCTTC. Protein sequence: CASSSGTAITNEQFF.

This clone was observed a few times. V is TRBV30 and J is TRBJ2-1; D ambiguous. In germline, CDR1 is GTSNPN, CDR2 SVGIG (reference sequence). The V end lost 2 bases, the J end lost 6 bases, and 8 bases lay between the germline ends. This CDR3 has 12 residues. CDR3 sequence reads: CAWSRVANEQFF. The CDR3 region has the DNA TGTGCCTGGAGTCGGGTAGCCAATGAGCAGTTCTTC. Looking up the rest from reference TRBV30 and TRBJ2-1 gives the full variable domain: SQTIHQWPATLVQPVGSPLSLECTVEGTSNPNLYWYRQAAGRGLQLLFYSVGIGQISSEVPQNLSASRPQDRQFILSSKKLLLSDSGFYLCAWSRVANEQFFGPGTRLTVL.

This chain uses TRBV2 with TRBJ2-1, with 7 positions matching TRBD1. With 1 base clipped from V and 8 bases from J, the junction kept 8 bases outside the gene matches. The CDR3 extends over 15 amino acids. Germline V gene sequence: CDR1 SNHLY, CDR2 FYNNEI. In nucleotides, the CDR3 is TGTGCCAGCAGTGAAGGTGAACAGGGGCTTGATGAGCAGTTCTTC. It specifies CASSEGEQGLDEQFF.

V gene TRBV10-3 combines with J gene TRBJ2-7; possibly TRBD1 for D (6 bases). V shed 4 bases and J shed 0 bases, with 10 bases lying between them. There are 14 residues in the CDR3. Germline lookup yields CDR1 ENHRY and CDR2 SYGVKD. The CDR3 here is CAISVRGTSYEQYF. In DNA, the CDR3 is TGTGCCATCAGTGTGAGGGGGACCTCCTACGAGCAGTACTTC.

J is TRBJ2-3 and V is TRBV6-5; TRBD2 agrees at 9 bases. V shed 5 bases and J 2 bases; nucleotides not matched to a gene: 5. Looked up from germline, CDR1 is MNHEY and CDR2 is SVGAGI. CDR3 size: 15 residues. The CDR3 DNA follows: TGTGCCAGCAGTCCCGGACTAGCGTACACAGATACGCAGTATTTT. The encoded protein is CASSPGLAYTDTQYF.

The sample holds a few counts of this clone. The CDR3 spells CASSLEGGRAYADEQFF. Here the CDR3 DNA reads TGTGCCAGCAGCTTAGAGGGCGGGAGGGCCTACGCCGATGAGCAGTTCTTC. The genes are TRBV11-1 and TRBJ2-1; 9 positions agree with TRBD2. CDR1 and CDR2 from the germline V gene are SGHAT and FQDESV (reference sequence). CDR3 length: 17 amino acids. V lost 1 base to trimming and J lost 8 bases; unmatched junction nucleotides: 12.

The table lists this clone with a few counts. V is TRBV11-2 and J is TRBJ2-1; D remains unclear. V gave up 5 bases and J gave up 9 bases, with 14 bases separating them. Germline lookup yields CDR1 SGHAT and CDR2 FQNNGV. The length of the CDR3 is 13 residues. The CDR3 reads CASSLSLAGEQFF. The CDR3 coding sequence is TGTGCCAGCAGCCTAAGCCTCGCCGGTGAGCAGTTCTTC. Using reference TRBV11-2 and TRBJ2-1 for the parts outside the CDR3, the full variable domain is EAGVAQSPRYKIIEKRQSVAFWCNPISGHATLYWYQQILGQGPKLLIQFQNNGVVDDSQLPKDRFSAERLKGVDSTLKIQPAKLEDSAVYLCASSLSLAGEQFFGPGTRLTVL.

This clone was detected a few times. This chain joins TRBV7-9 and TRBJ2-2; 9 positions match TRBD2. V gave up 1 base and J gave up 0 bases; unmatched junction bases: 9. Germline CDR1 and CDR2: SEHNR and FQNEAQ (reference sequence). The CDR3 has 19 amino acids. The CDR3 spells CASSLEFRTSATNTGELFF. The CDR3 bases are TGTGCCAGCAGCTTAGAGTTCAGGACTAGCGCTACGAACACCGGGGAGCTGTTTTTT.

This clone was counted only a few times. The CDR3 sequence: CASSLFQETYEQYF. CDR3 DNA sequence: TGTGCCAGCAGCTTGTTTCAGGAAACCTACGAGCAGTACTTC. J is TRBJ2-7 and V is TRBV7-2; D is ambiguous. Germline CDR1 is SGHTA and CDR2 is FQGNSA. The CDR3 is made up of 14 amino acids. V lost 3 bases and J lost 2, with 11 bases in between. Complete variable domain (other parts from reference TRBV7-2 and TRBJ2-7): GAGVSQSPSNKVTEKGKDVELRCDPISGHTALYWYRQSLGQGLEFLIYFQGNSAPDKSGLPSDRFSAERTGGSVSTLTIQRTQQEDSAVYLCASSLFQETYEQYFGPGTRLTVT.

As for this clone: At the DNA level, this CDR3 is encoded by other sequences in the same sample as well. This sequence joins TRBV30 and TRBJ2-3, with a possible D match to TRBD2 (5 bases). CDR3 size: 14 residues. V lost 1 base to trimming and J lost 0 bases, with 8 bases between them. Germline V gives CDR1 GTSNPN, CDR2 SVGIG (reference sequence). The CDR3 DNA is TGTGCCTGGAGTGCAGGACTGAGCACAGATACGCAGTATTTT. Translation gives CAWSAGLSTDTQYF.

This clone was observed a handful of times. The rearrangement links TRBV28 to TRBJ2-3; 7 nucleotides align to TRBD2. V gave up 7 bases and J gave up 5 bases; unmatched junction bases: 12. Germline assignment: CDR1 MDHEN and CDR2 SYDVKM. The CDR3 spans 15 residues. This CDR3 is CASIPPGGGGDTQYF. CDR3 sequence (DNA): TGTGCCAGCATTCCCCCGGGAGGTGGGGGAGATACGCAGTATTTT.

A few counts support this clone. The genes are TRBV4-1 and TRBJ1-2; D might be TRBD1 (6 bases). The CDR3 covers 13 residues. Deletions cut 2 bases from V and 8 bases from J, with 12 bases between. Germline V gene lookup returns CDR1 MGHRA and CDR2 YSYEKL. Written as DNA, the CDR3 is TGCGCCAGCAGCCAACAGGGGAAGGGAGGCTACACCTTC. Protein: CASSQQGKGGYTF.